The source of this TCR beta chain is a study of CD8 T cells in ankylosing spondylitis. The study's findings and limits: Among TCR beta sequences, a motif of eight highly homologous variants appeared characteristic of ankylosing spondylitis blood. Disease-linked clones reportedly showed significant enrichment in matched ankylosing spondylitis synovial fluid.

TCRdb reprocessed the 5' RACE reads via MiXCR and lists one record per CDR3 protein. The sample shows around 220,000 distinct CDR3 sequences, approximately 10% of them seen only once. Trimming left V 5 bases short and J 5 bases short, with 7 bases between. This CDR3 spans 11 amino acids. This clonotype has a count of ten or more. Its antigen remains unknown. V and J are TRBV12-3 or TRBV12-4 and TRBJ2-7; D is uncertain. The TCR originated in a male donor with ankylosing spondylitis or in good health (not recorded which). The sample taken for sequencing was blood, either unsorted or a sorted T cell fraction (not recorded which). CDR3: CASSRMNEQYF. In DNA, the CDR3 is TGTGCCAGCAGTCGGATGAACGAGCAGTACTTC.